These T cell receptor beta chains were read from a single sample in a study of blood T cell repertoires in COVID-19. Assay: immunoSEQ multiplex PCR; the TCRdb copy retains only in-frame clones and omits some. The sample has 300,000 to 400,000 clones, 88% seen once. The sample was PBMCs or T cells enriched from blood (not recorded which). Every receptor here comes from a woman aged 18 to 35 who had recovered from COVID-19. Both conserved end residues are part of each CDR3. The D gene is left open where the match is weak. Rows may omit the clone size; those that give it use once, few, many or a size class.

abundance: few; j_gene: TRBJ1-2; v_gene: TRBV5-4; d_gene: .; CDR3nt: TGTGCCAGCAGCTTGAAGACAGTAAGAGGCTACACCTTC; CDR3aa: CASSLKTVRGYTF
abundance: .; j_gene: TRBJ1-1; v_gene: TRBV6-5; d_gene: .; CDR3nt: TGTGCCAGCAGTTACTCGATAACAGGGCCGAACACTGAAGCTTTCTTT; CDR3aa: CASSYSITGPNTEAFF
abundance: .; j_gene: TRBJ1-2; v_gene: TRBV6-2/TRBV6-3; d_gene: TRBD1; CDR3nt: TGTGCCAGCAGTTTCCGGACAGGGAACTATGGCTATACCTTC; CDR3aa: CASSFRTGNYGYTF
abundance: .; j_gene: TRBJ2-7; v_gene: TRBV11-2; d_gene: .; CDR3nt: TGTGCCAGCAGCCTCGGACTTACCTACGAGCAGTACTTC; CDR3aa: CASSLGLTYEQYF
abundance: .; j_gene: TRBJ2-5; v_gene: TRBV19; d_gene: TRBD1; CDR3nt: TGTGCCAGTAGCCAGGACAGGAAAGAGACCCAGTACTTC; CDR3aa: CASSQDRKETQYF
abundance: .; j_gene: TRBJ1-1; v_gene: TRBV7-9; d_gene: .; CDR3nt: TGTGCCAGCAGCCCCAGAACAGTTAACACTGAAGCTTTCTTT; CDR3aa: CASSPRTVNTEAFF
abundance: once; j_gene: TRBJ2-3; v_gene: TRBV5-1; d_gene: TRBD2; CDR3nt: TGCGCCAGCAGCCTCAAGACTAGCGGGGGGAGGACAGATACGCAGTATTTT; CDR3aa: CASSLKTSGGRTDTQYF
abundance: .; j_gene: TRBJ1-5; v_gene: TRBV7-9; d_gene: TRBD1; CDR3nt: TGTGCCAGCAGCTTAGTTTTTCCCGGGACAGGGAATCAGCCCCAGCATTTT; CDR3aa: CASSLVFPGTGNQPQHF
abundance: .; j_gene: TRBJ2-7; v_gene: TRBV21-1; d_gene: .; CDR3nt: TGTGCCAGCAGCCCCTGGGAAGGACACGAAGAGGAGCAGTACTTC; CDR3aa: CASSPWEGHEEEQYF
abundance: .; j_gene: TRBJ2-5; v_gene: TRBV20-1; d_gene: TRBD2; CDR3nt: TGCAGTGCTAGTGACGGGGGGTGGGAGACCCAGTACTTC; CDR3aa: CSASDGGWETQYF
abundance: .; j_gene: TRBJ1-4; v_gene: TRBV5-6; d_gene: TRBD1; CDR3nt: TGTGCCAGCAGCTTCAGTGAGACACAGGGGGAAAAACTGTTTTTT; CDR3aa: CASSFSETQGEKLFF
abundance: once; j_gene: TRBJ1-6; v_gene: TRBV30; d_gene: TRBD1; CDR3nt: TGTGCCTGGAGTGGGACAGGCGGAGATTCACCCCTCCACTTT; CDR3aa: CAWSGTGGDSPLHF